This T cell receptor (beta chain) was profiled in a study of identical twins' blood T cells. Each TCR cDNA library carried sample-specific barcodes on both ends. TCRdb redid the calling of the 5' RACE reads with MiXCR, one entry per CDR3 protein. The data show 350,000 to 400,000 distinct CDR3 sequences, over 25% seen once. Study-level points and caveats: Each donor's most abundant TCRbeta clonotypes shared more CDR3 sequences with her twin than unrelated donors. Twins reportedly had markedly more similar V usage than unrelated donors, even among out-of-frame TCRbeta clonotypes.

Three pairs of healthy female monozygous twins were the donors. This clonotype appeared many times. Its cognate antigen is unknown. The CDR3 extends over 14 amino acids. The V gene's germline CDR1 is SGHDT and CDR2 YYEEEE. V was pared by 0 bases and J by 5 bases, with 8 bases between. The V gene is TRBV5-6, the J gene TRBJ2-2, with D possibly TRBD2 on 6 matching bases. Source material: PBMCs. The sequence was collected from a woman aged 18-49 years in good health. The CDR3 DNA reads TGTGCCAGCAGCTTGGTACTAGCTACCGGGGAGCTGTTTTTT. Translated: CASSLVLATGELFF.